Shown below are 14 T cell receptor beta chains from a single sample sequenced in a study of blood T cell repertoires in COVID-19. Using immunoSEQ multiplex PCR, the repertoire was profiled, and TCRdb retains in-frame clones only, with some absent. The sample shows 45,000 to 55,000 clones, approximately 88% of them seen only once. The sequenced material came from peripheral blood. The receptors stem from a man aged 50 or older with active COVID-19.

In this sample, this clone turned up a few times. The chain joins TRBV10-1 to TRBJ2-7; D possibly corresponds to TRBD1 (6 bases). Trimming cost V 2 bases and J 2 bases, with 13 bases left between them. Germline CDR1 reads WNHNN; CDR2 reads SYGVQD (reference sequence). This CDR3 contains 15 residues. The CDR3 here is CASSEGSGGPYEQYF. For the CDR3, the DNA is TGCGCCAGCAGTGAGGGTAGTGGGGGCCCCTACGAGCAGTACTTC.

V is TRBV18 and J is TRBJ2-2; the D gene is possibly TRBD2 (6 bases). Germline CDR1 KGHSH, CDR2 LQKENI. This CDR3 has 15 residues. Trimming pared 3 bases from V and 2 bases from J, leaving 10 bases between. CDR3: CASSPAGSNTGELFF. Written as DNA, the CDR3 is TGTGCCAGCTCACCGGCGGGAAGTAACACCGGGGAGCTGTTTTTT.

The rearrangement links TRBV7-6 to TRBJ2-6; TRBD2 is a possible D gene (7 bases). CDR1 is SGHVS and CDR2 is FNYEAQ in the germline V gene. Trimming cost V 5 bases and J 2 bases, with 13 bases left between them. The CDR3 sequence is 16 residues long. CDR3 coding DNA: TGTGCCAGCAGCCAAGGGGAGGGGGCTGGGGCCAACGTCCTGACTTTC. This encodes CASSQGEGAGANVLTF.

The CDR3 region is CASRLQGNTEAFF. In nucleotides, the CDR3 is TGTGCCAGCAGATTACAGGGGAACACTGAAGCTTTCTTT. The rearrangement links TRBV13 to TRBJ1-1; TRBD1 might be the D (6 bases). V was trimmed by 6 bases and J by 1 base, leaving 9 bases between them. CDR3 length equals 13 residues. Per the germline V gene, CDR1 is PRHDT and CDR2 is FYEKMQ (reference sequence). Using reference TRBV13 and TRBJ1-1 for the parts outside the CDR3, the full variable domain is AAGVIQSPRHLIKEKRETATLKCYPIPRHDTVYWYQQGPGQDPQFLISFYEKMQSDKGSIPDRFSAQQFSDYHSELNMSSLELGDSALYFCASRLQGNTEAFFGQGTRLTVV.

The chain has TRBV6-1 and TRBJ2-3; weak D call: TRBD1 (7 bases). The CDR3 has 14 amino acids. Germline lookup yields CDR1 MNHNS and CDR2 SASEGT. Trimming removed 3 bases from V and 3 bases from J, with 10 bases in between. The CDR3 region is CASSETGRTDTQYF. The CDR3 region has the DNA TGTGCCAGCAGTGAGACAGGGAGGACAGATACGCAGTATTTT.

The V gene is TRBV18, the J gene TRBJ2-7, with 7 positions matching TRBD2. Germline V gives CDR1 KGHSH, CDR2 LQKENI. The CDR3 is 14 amino acids. V dropped 6 bases and J dropped 5; count of bases not matched to a gene: 10. CDR3 DNA sequence: TGTGCCAGCTCCCTAGGGGAGGGGCGTAACGAGCAGTACTTC. As protein: CASSLGEGRNEQYF.

J is TRBJ2-1 and V is TRBV19, with D possibly matching TRBD2 (6 bases). Germline values: CDR1 LNHDA, CDR2 SQIVND (reference sequence). Trimming took 5 bases from V and 2 from J, leaving 13 bases between them. The CDR3 loop spans 15 amino acids. The DNA for the CDR3 is TGTGCCAGTAGTTCTGCGGGGTCAGCCTACAATGAGCAGTTCTTC. This sequence encodes CASSSAGSAYNEQFF.

V is TRBV11-2 and J is TRBJ2-5; 14 nucleotides line up with TRBD2. V was clipped by 5 bases and J by 5 bases; unmatched bases: 4. This CDR3 has 15 residues. Germline CDR1 and CDR2: SGHAT and FQNNGV. The CDR3 reads CASSPGLAGVETQYF. The CDR3 coding sequence is TGTGCCAGCAGCCCGGGACTAGCGGGGGTGGAGACCCAGTACTTC.

In its sample, this clone was seen once. The chain combines TRBV19 with TRBJ1-4, with 8 bases identical to TRBD1. CDR1 is LNHDA and CDR2 is SQIVND in the germline V gene (reference sequence). V lost 6 bases to trimming and J lost 8 bases; unmatched junction nucleotides: 14. CDR3 length: 16 amino acids. The CDR3 spells CASSLTGGMSREKLFF. Here the CDR3 DNA reads TGTGCCAGTAGCCTTACAGGGGGGATGAGCCGCGAAAAACTGTTTTTT.

This clone turned up a few times. The rearrangement joins TRBV12-1 to TRBJ2-7; the table gives TRBD1 as D, unverified against the DNA. TRBV12-1 is a pseudogene segment. The CDR3 has 16 amino acids. For the CDR3, the DNA is TGTGCCAGCAGCTTTGAGTTGGGGGACACCCTCTACGAGCAGTACTTC. It yields the protein CASSFELGDTLYEQYF.

The chain has TRBV6-4 and TRBJ2-1; 14 bases align to TRBD2. CDR3 length: 15 residues. Germline CDR1 is MRHNA and CDR2 is SNTAGT. V lost 3 bases, J lost 8 bases, and 3 bases stayed unmatched. The CDR3 bases are TGTGCCAGCAGTGAGACTAGCGGGGGGGCCGATGAGCAGTTCTTC. Translation gives CASSETSGGADEQFF.

The chain combines TRBV7-8 with TRBJ2-2, with 10 bases that match TRBD2. Germline V gene lookup returns CDR1 SGHVS and CDR2 FQNEAQ. Trimming took 7 bases from V and 6 from J; bases not matched to a gene: 14. There are 17 residues in the CDR3. The CDR3 protein is CASNPAGGPSGAGELFF. The CDR3 nucleotides read TGTGCCAGCAACCCAGCGGGGGGGCCTTCGGGAGCCGGGGAGCTGTTTTTT.

V gene TRBV19 combines with J gene TRBJ2-3; tentatively, D is TRBD1 (6 bases). The V gene's germline CDR1 is LNHDA and CDR2 SQIVND (reference sequence). V was pared by 8 bases and J by 4 bases, with 16 bases between. The CDR3 has 14 amino acids. The CDR3 sequence is CASLDTGKADTQYF. For the CDR3, the DNA is TGTGCCAGTCTGGACACAGGGAAAGCAGATACGCAGTATTTT. The whole variable domain, remainder taken from reference TRBV19 and TRBJ2-3, is DGGITQSPKYLFRKEGQNVTLSCEQNLNHDAMYWYRQDPGQGLRLIYYSQIVNDFQKGDIAEGYSVSREKKESFPLTVTSAQKNPTAFYLCASLDTGKADTQYFGPGTRLTVL.

The V gene is TRBV9, the J gene TRBJ1-1; 7 bases match TRBD1. Trimming cost V 3 bases and J 0 bases; bases outside gene matches: 11. CDR1 and CDR2 from the germline V gene are SGDLS and YYNGEE. The CDR3 has 17 amino acids. The DNA for the CDR3 is TGTGCCAGCAGCGCTCGAGAGACAGGGCACATGAACACTGAAGCTTTCTTT. Its protein product is CASSARETGHMNTEAFF. The variable domain in full, with the rest retrieved from reference TRBV9 and TRBJ1-1, is DSGVTQTPKHLITATGQRVTLRCSPRSGDLSVYWYQQSLDQGLQFLIQYYNGEERAKGNILERFSAQQFPDLHSELNLSSLELGDSALYFCASSARETGHMNTEAFFGQGTRLTVV.